These 31 T cell receptor beta chains originate from one sample sequenced in a study of T cell repertoires in cytomegalovirus infection. These receptors' antigens are unknown. MiXCR was run by TCRdb on the reads, yielding one entry per CDR3 protein. The sample carries 550,000 to 850,000 distinct CDR3 sequences, roughly 36% recorded once. The sample was cultured PBMCs, taken from culture after CMV antigen stimulation. The receptors were gathered from a human donor in good health (CMV status not recorded). Some clones in this sample may be carry-over from other donors' samples.

The chain couples TRBV6-5 to TRBJ2-1, with 7 bases aligning to TRBD1. V shed 4 bases, J shed 7 bases, and the junction held 10 bases outside the gene matches. The germline CDR1 and CDR2 sequences are MNHEY and SVGAGI. The CDR3 contains 15 residues. The CDR3 DNA is TGTGCCAGCAGTTCTGACAGGGCTCTCCCTAATGAGCAGTTCTTC. As protein: CASSSDRALPNEQFF.

V usage is TRBV4-3 and J usage is TRBJ2-3; D gene unclear. Germline V gives CDR1 LGHNA, CDR2 YSLEER. The CDR3 runs to 14 residues. V was trimmed by 0 bases and J by 1 base, leaving 5 bases between them. The DNA of the CDR3 is TGCGCCAGCAGCCAAGAGTGGCGCACAGATACGCAGTATTTT. It is translated as CASSQEWRTDTQYF.

A few counts support this clonotype. This chain connects TRBV19 to TRBJ2-1; D might be TRBD1 (5 bases). Germline loops: CDR1 LNHDA, CDR2 SQIVND (reference sequence). Trimming took 4 bases from V and 0 from J, leaving 10 bases between them. CDR3 size: 15 residues. The CDR3 loop reads CASSSGASSYNEQFF. CDR3 DNA: TGTGCCAGTAGTAGTGGGGCGAGCTCCTACAATGAGCAGTTCTTC.

The chain joins TRBV7-9 to TRBJ2-3, with unresolved D. The CDR3 is 14 amino acids. From germline, CDR1 is SEHNR and CDR2 FQNEAQ (reference sequence). V dropped 2 bases and J dropped 8 bases, with 14 bases sitting between them. The chain's CDR3 is CASSLSERIGTQYF. In nucleotides, the CDR3 is TGTGCCAGCAGCTTATCTGAGCGAATCGGTACGCAGTATTTT.

The chain is built from TRBV7-8 and TRBJ2-7, with D perhaps TRBD1 (6 bases). V gave up 5 bases and J gave up 4 bases, with 27 bases separating them. This CDR3 spans 18 amino acids. Germline V lookup: CDR1 SGHVS, CDR2 FQNEAQ. The CDR3 bases are TGTGCCAGCAGCCCACGTCGAGTTTTCCAGGGGAATCGGTACGAGCAGTACTTC. Protein sequence: CASSPRRVFQGNRYEQYF.

This clonotype showed up just once. The chain carries TRBV28 and TRBJ2-7; D possibly matches TRBD1 or TRBD2 (7 bases each). The V gene lost 6 bases and the J gene lost 2 bases, with 17 bases spanning the gap. The CDR3 runs to 15 residues. Germline V gene sequence: CDR1 MDHEN, CDR2 SYDVKM. CDR3 sequence (DNA): TGTGCCAGCAGCCCCGGCGGGGGACAGCCCTACGAGCAGTACTTC. Translation gives CASSPGGGQPYEQYF. Complete variable domain (other parts from reference TRBV28 and TRBJ2-7): DVKVTQSSRYLVKRTGEKVFLECVQDMDHENMFWYRQDPGLGLRLIYFSYDVKMKEKGDIPEGYSVSREKKERFSLILESASTNQTSMYLCASSPGGGQPYEQYFGPGTRLTVT.

The chain uses TRBV6-6 and TRBJ2-4, with 7 bases identical to TRBD1. Trimming cost V 7 bases and J 4 bases; bases outside gene matches: 13. CDR3 length: 16 amino acids. Germline values: CDR1 MNHNY, CDR2 SVGAGI (reference sequence). DNA of the CDR3: TGTGCCAGCAAAGGCGGACAGGCCGCCCAAAAAAACATTCAGTACTTC. It specifies CASKGGQAAQKNIQYF.

This clonotype was counted a few times. J is TRBJ1-3 and V is TRBV11-2, with D perhaps TRBD1 (6 bases). Trimming cost V 1 base and J 7 bases, with 14 bases left between them. Germline V CDR1 and CDR2: SGHAT, FQNNGV. This CDR3 comprises 15 residues. CDR3 nucleotide sequence: TGTGCCAGCAGCTTAGCGAACAGGGTTCCGAACACCATATATTTT. Translating it yields CASSLANRVPNTIYF.

This chain uses TRBV4-1 with TRBJ1-5, with unresolved D. The V end lost 1 base, the J end lost 4 bases, and 5 bases lay between the germline ends. The CDR3 contains 13 residues. From germline, CDR1 is MGHRA and CDR2 YSYEKL. The CDR3 sequence: CASSQVPNQPQHF. The CDR3 DNA follows: TGCGCCAGCAGCCAAGTACCGAATCAGCCCCAGCATTTT.

This clonotype has just a few counts. This chain joins TRBV11-2 and TRBJ2-1; TRBD2 is a possible D gene (5 bases). Germline lookup yields CDR1 SGHAT and CDR2 FQNNGV. This CDR3 region has 17 residues. Trimming took 1 base from V and 8 from J, leaving 21 bases between them. The CDR3 protein is CASSLVVDFGLTDEQFF. CDR3 nucleotide sequence: TGTGCCAGCAGCTTAGTCGTGGACTTCGGCTTGACGGATGAGCAGTTCTTC.

This rearrangement joins TRBV28 to TRBJ1-5; D is unclear. Germline loops: CDR1 MDHEN, CDR2 SYDVKM. V lost 3 bases and J 9 bases, leaving 15 bases between the germline ends. The CDR3 runs 14 residues. CDR3 residues: CASSLPLGMRPQHF. As DNA, the CDR3 is TGTGCCAGCAGTTTGCCCCTGGGGATGCGGCCCCAGCATTTT.

The chain has TRBV7-6 and TRBJ2-7, with TRBD2 matching over 11 bases. Trimming at V came to 5 bases and at J to 0 bases, leaving 6 bases not matched to a gene. CDR3 length: 16 residues. Germline assignment: CDR1 SGHVS and CDR2 FNYEAQ. The CDR3 DNA is TGTGCCAGCAGCCCGGGACTAGCGGTTAGCTCCTACGAGCAGTACTTC. Amino acid sequence: CASSPGLAVSSYEQYF.

The chain couples TRBV12-3 or TRBV12-4 to TRBJ2-1, with D possibly matching TRBD2 (6 bases). The CDR3 spans 12 residues. Trimming cost V 5 bases and J 8 bases, with 10 bases left between them. CDR3 loop: CASSHGGDEQFF. The CDR3 DNA is TGTGCCAGCAGTCACGGAGGGGATGAGCAGTTCTTC.

This chain uses TRBV5-6 with TRBJ2-7, with 9 bases identical to TRBD2. Per the germline V gene, CDR1 is SGHDT and CDR2 is YYEEEE. The V gene end was trimmed by 4 bases and the J gene end by 3 bases; junction bases not matched to a gene: 5. The CDR3 is made up of 14 amino acids. CDR3 nucleotide sequence: TGTGCCAGCAGCCACCCTAGCGGGGACTACGAGCAGTACTTC. Its translation: CASSHPSGDYEQYF.

The genes are TRBV20-1 and TRBJ2-2; 12 bases match TRBD1. Germline V gene data show CDR1 as DFQATT and CDR2 as SNEGSKA (reference sequence). This CDR3 is 14 amino acids long. The junction had 4 bases not matched to a gene; V was cut back by 5 bases and J by 6 bases. The CDR3 reads CSAGTGGLAGELFF. CDR3 in DNA: TGCAGTGCTGGGACAGGGGGCTTGGCCGGGGAGCTGTTTTTT.

V is TRBV7-6 and J is TRBJ1-4; D possibly corresponds to TRBD1 (5 bases). The CDR3 is 12 residues long. V was shortened by 1 base and J by 14 bases, with 11 bases between the two germline ends. Germline V lookup: CDR1 SGHVS, CDR2 FNYEAQ. CDR3 DNA: TGTGCCAGCAGCTTAGGGGGTGGGACGCTGTTTTTT. The encoded protein is CASSLGGGTLFF.

This clonotype appeared a few times. J is TRBJ2-7 and V is TRBV7-2; D possibly corresponds to TRBD1 (5 bases). There are 16 residues in the CDR3. The germline V gene encodes CDR1 SGHTA and CDR2 FQGNSA. V was pared by 1 base and J by 5 bases, with 18 bases between. CDR3 protein: CASSLGFGAGRHEQYF. The CDR3 region has the DNA TGTGCCAGCAGCTTAGGCTTTGGGGCAGGTCGGCACGAGCAGTACTTC.

This chain links TRBV6-1 with TRBJ2-1, with D tentatively TRBD2 (6 bases). Germline V gene data show CDR1 as MNHNS and CDR2 as SASEGT. V lost 5 bases, J lost 7 bases, and 15 bases lay in between. This CDR3 has 14 amino acids. DNA of the CDR3: TGTGCCAGCAGTCCAGCGCTAGCGAGAAATGAGCAGTTCTTC. This sequence encodes CASSPALARNEQFF.

The chain links TRBV6-1 to TRBJ2-2, with unresolved D. Germline V gene data show CDR1 as MNHNS and CDR2 as SASEGT. The V gene lost 5 bases and the J gene lost 5 bases, with 15 bases spanning the gap. This CDR3 region has 15 residues. This CDR3 reads CASSPYRELTGELFF. As DNA, the CDR3 is TGTGCCAGCAGTCCTTACAGAGAACTGACCGGGGAGCTGTTTTTT.

A few counts support this clonotype. V is TRBV6-1 and J is TRBJ1-6; D possibly corresponds to TRBD1 (6 bases). The CDR3 is made up of 13 amino acids. With 1 base removed from V and 11 bases from J, the gap between germline ends came to 9 bases. Per the germline V gene, CDR1 is MNHNS and CDR2 is SASEGT. The CDR3 protein is CASSEGGGTPLHF. The CDR3 coding sequence is TGTGCCAGCAGTGAAGGGGGGGGCACACCCCTCCACTTT.

This clonotype turned up a few times. The V call is TRBV2, the J call TRBJ1-3, with no clear D. V lost 3 bases to trimming and J lost 2 bases, with 5 bases between them. Germline values: CDR1 SNHLY, CDR2 FYNNEI. The CDR3 consists of 13 residues. The chain's CDR3 is CASSEGTGNTIYF. DNA of the CDR3: TGTGCCAGCAGTGAGGGGACTGGAAACACCATATATTTT. Full variable domain (rest looked up from reference TRBV2 and TRBJ1-3): EPEVTQTPSHQVTQMGQEVILRCVPISNHLYFYWYRQILGQKVEFLVSFYNNEISEKSEIFDDQFSVERPDGSNFTLKIRSTKLEDSAMYFCASSEGTGNTIYFGEGSWLTVV.

V is TRBV19 and J is TRBJ1-5; D not resolved. Per germline, CDR1 LNHDA and CDR2 SQIVND (reference sequence). Deletions cut 7 bases from V and 0 bases from J, with 7 bases between. The CDR3 runs 13 residues. The CDR3 region is CASKQYSNQPQHF. The CDR3 DNA follows: TGTGCCAGTAAACAGTATAGCAATCAGCCCCAGCATTTT.

This clonotype was detected only a few times. The gene calls are TRBV19 and TRBJ1-1; D may be TRBD1 (5 bases). The germline gives CDR1 LNHDA, CDR2 SQIVND (reference sequence). CDR3 length: 19 amino acids. Trimming took off 1 base at V and 1 base at J, with 22 bases between the two ends. The CDR3 nucleotides are TGTGCCAGTAGTATAGGGACGGTGGGGGATCTCTTATCGAACACTGAAGCTTTCTTT. Protein product: CASSIGTVGDLLSNTEAFF.

The chain has TRBV27 and TRBJ2-3; TRBD1 agrees at 8 bases. Germline CDR1 is MNHEY and CDR2 is SMNVEV (reference sequence). The CDR3 covers 15 residues. The J segment lost 6 bases and the V segment lost 2 bases, leaving 7 bases of the junction unmatched. In DNA, the CDR3 is TGTGCCAGCAGTTTAAGGAGACAGGGGCTCGATACGCAGTATTTT. This gives the protein CASSLRRQGLDTQYF.

The chain has TRBV11-2 and TRBJ1-4; D ambiguous. The germline V gene has CDR1 SGHAT and CDR2 FQNNGV. The CDR3 runs 18 residues. With 5 bases removed from V and 8 bases from J, the gap between germline ends came to 27 bases. The CDR3 reads CASSLSRFNDGVPEKLFF. The CDR3 nucleotides are TGTGCCAGCAGCCTTAGCAGGTTTAATGATGGGGTACCGGAAAAACTGTTTTTT.

This clonotype occurred once. The chain combines TRBV19 with TRBJ2-7, with 7 nucleotides matching TRBD1. CDR1 and CDR2 (germline): LNHDA, SQIVND (reference sequence). The CDR3 loop spans 14 amino acids. After removal of 4 bases from V and 7 bases from J, the junction contained 10 bases not matched to a gene. Here the CDR3 DNA reads TGTGCCAGTAGTAAGGGGACAGCCGTCTGGGAGCAGTACTTC. Its protein product is CASSKGTAVWEQYF.

The chain carries TRBV27 and TRBJ2-2; 16 bases map to TRBD2. The J segment lost 6 bases and the V segment lost 7 bases, leaving 14 bases of the junction unmatched. Germline assignment: CDR1 MNHEY and CDR2 SMNVEV (reference sequence). The CDR3 sequence is 19 residues long. CDR3 loop: CASTLIPGLAGGPAGELFF. The CDR3 nucleotides are TGTGCCAGCACCCTCATCCCGGGACTAGCGGGGGGGCCGGCCGGGGAGCTGTTTTTT.

The V call is TRBV19, the J call TRBJ2-7; D is perhaps TRBD1 (6 bases). Looked up from germline, CDR1 is LNHDA and CDR2 is SQIVND (reference sequence). Trimming removed 6 bases from V and 3 bases from J, with 27 bases in between. The CDR3 runs 18 residues. In nucleotides, the CDR3 is TGTGCCAGTAGGAGCCACATGCCCCACACAGGGAAGTGCTACGAGCAGTACTTC. This translates into CASRSHMPHTGKCYEQYF.

This clonotype was detected a few times. V is TRBV27 and J is TRBJ2-1; TRBD2 agrees at 13 bases. The J segment lost 8 bases and the V segment lost 5 bases, leaving 6 bases of the junction unmatched. Germline CDR1 reads MNHEY; CDR2 reads SMNVEV (reference sequence). This CDR3 spans 15 amino acids. Written as DNA, the CDR3 is TGTGCCAGCAGTCCACTAGCGGGAGGGGGGTATGAGCAGTTCTTC. This gives the protein CASSPLAGGGYEQFF.

The rearrangement uses TRBV3-1 and TRBJ2-3; D is uncertain. The CDR3 is 16 amino acids. V dropped 0 bases and J dropped 1 base, with 11 bases sitting between them. Germline V gives CDR1 LGHDT, CDR2 YNNKEL (reference sequence). CDR3 sequence (DNA): TGTGCCAGCAGCCAAGAGCTTTTACGGGGCACAGATACGCAGTATTTT. The encoded protein is CASSQELLRGTDTQYF.

This clonotype was detected only a few times. The J gene is TRBJ2-3, the V gene TRBV6-1; D is uncertain. V was pared by 7 bases and J by 2 bases, with 10 bases between. Germline V gene sequence: CDR1 MNHNS, CDR2 SASEGT. The CDR3 covers 13 residues. DNA of the CDR3: TGTGCCAGCACCCCTGGGGACACAGATACGCAGTATTTT. Its protein product is CASTPGDTDTQYF.